In this sample, the clone carrying this TCR beta chain turned up once. What it binds is not known. This record comes from a study of shared clonotypes between healthy human individuals. Notes on the study in general: Rarefaction demonstrated incomplete sorted-subset sequencing despite large depth.

The CDR3 covers 13 residues. Germline V gene data show CDR1 as MNHEY and CDR2 as SVGAGI. The V end was cut by 0 bases, the J end by 8 bases, with 10 bases between. Naive-designated CD8 cells lacked CD45RO, were positively enriched for CCR7, and omitted terminally differentiated effector memory CD45RA+ cells. Every immunoSEQ plate was one replicate of a subset's evenly spread DNA. TCRdb's table, derived via immunoSEQ multiplex PCR, lists solely in-frame clones and lacks some. The sample holds around 2,100,000 clones, approximately 94% seen once. The chain is built from TRBV6-5 and TRBJ1-2, with D hard to call. This sequence originates from a man in his late teens or twenties in good health. The specimen was naive CD8+ T cells sorted from blood. The CDR3 sequence is CASSYSRWEGYTF. The CDR3 bases are TGTGCCAGCAGTTACTCGAGGTGGGAAGGCTACACCTTC.